This TCR beta chain was sequenced for a study of patients and donors after allogeneic stem cell transplantation. One entry per CDR3 protein, called by TCRdb with MiXCR from the RT-PCR reads. The table records 800,000 to 1,000,000 distinct CDR3 sequences, 18% of them present only once. The CDR3 totals 14 residues. The V gene's germline CDR1 is SGHRS and CDR2 YFSETQ. Trimming took 1 base from V and 5 from J, leaving 13 bases between them. The genes are TRBV5-1 and TRBJ2-7; no clear D. Sequencing input: blood, either unsorted or a sorted T cell fraction (not recorded which). This sequence was found in a human donor who was either an allogeneic HSCT recipient or a stem cell or donor lymphocyte infusion donor (not recorded which). It is not recorded whose cells these are; they may come from a transplant donor. In nucleotides, the CDR3 is TGCGCCAGCAGCTTGACGGACCTAGGCAACGAGCAGTACTTC. Its translation: CASSLTDLGNEQYF.